This T cell receptor beta chain stems from a study of blood T cells in healthy people across ages. This clonotype was detected ten times or more. Every donor gave around 10 milliliters of peripheral blood. In each sample, at least 6.5 million PBMCs were isolated. The length of the CDR3 is 14 residues. CDR1 is SQVTM, CDR2 ANQGSEA, per germline. The V gene lost 0 bases and the J gene lost 4 bases, with 13 bases spanning the gap. Sample-barcoded 5' priming and a J-beta primer mix drove a second PCR of about 7 to 11 cycles. TCRdb re-called the 5' RACE reads through MiXCR, storing one row per CDR3 protein. Of some 1.6 million distinct CDR3 sequences listed, roughly 32% are singletons.

The sequence was collected from a woman in her 30s in good health. The J gene is TRBJ2-7, the V gene TRBV29-1; maybe TRBD2 (6 bases). The sample taken for sequencing was blood. The CDR3 sequence: CSVEDPHGGYEQYF. In DNA, the CDR3 is TGCAGCGTTGAAGATCCCCACGGGGGATACGAGCAGTACTTC.